These 32 T cell receptor beta chains were all obtained from the same sample, sequenced in a study of blood T cell repertoires in COVID-19. Profiled with immunoSEQ multiplex PCR; TCRdb holds only in-frame clones, not every one. This table has a few hundred thousand clones, roughly nine tenths appearing once. Source material: peripheral blood. The receptors derive from a woman aged 40 to 50 who had recovered from COVID-19.

The V call is TRBV19, the J call TRBJ2-3; 11 nucleotides agree with TRBD2. From germline, CDR1 is LNHDA and CDR2 SQIVND (reference sequence). The CDR3 runs to 16 residues. V dropped 5 bases and J dropped 4; count of bases not matched to a gene: 8. The CDR3 DNA sequence: TGTGCCAGTAGTGACTATAGCGGGGGGGCGGCAGATACGCAGTATTTT. Translated, it gives CASSDYSGGAADTQYF.

The rearrangement joins TRBV5-4 to TRBJ2-1; TRBD2 aligns across 8 bases. The CDR3 is 17 amino acids. V lost 2 bases, J lost 8 bases, and 15 bases stayed unmatched. In germline, CDR1 is SGHNT, CDR2 YYREEE (reference sequence). The CDR3 loop is CASSFPRGRKREYEQFF. The CDR3 coding sequence is TGTGCCAGCAGCTTCCCACGGGGGCGAAAGCGGGAGTATGAGCAGTTCTTC.

This clone appeared once. This chain joins TRBV6-5 and TRBJ1-1, with TRBD1 matching over 10 bases. The germline CDR1 and CDR2 sequences are MNHEY and SVGAGI. The CDR3 runs 14 residues. The V gene end was trimmed by 8 bases and the J gene end by 5 bases; junction bases not matched to a gene: 8. The CDR3 bases are TGTGCCAGCCTAAGACAGGGGGCAGATACTGAAGCTTTCTTT. Translating it yields CASLRQGADTEAFF.

The genes are TRBV28 and TRBJ2-2; D possibly corresponds to TRBD1 (6 bases). The germline gives CDR1 MDHEN, CDR2 SYDVKM. The ends were cut back, 9 bases at V and 0 bases at J, with 14 bases in the middle. This CDR3 is 15 amino acids long. The CDR3 sequence is CASNGGGANTGELFF. CDR3 in DNA: TGTGCCAGTAATGGGGGCGGCGCGAACACCGGGGAGCTGTTTTTT. The complete variable domain, with remaining parts taken from reference TRBV28 and TRBJ2-2, reads DVKVTQSSRYLVKRTGEKVFLECVQDMDHENMFWYRQDPGLGLRLIYFSYDVKMKEKGDIPEGYSVSREKKERFSLILESASTNQTSMYLCASNGGGANTGELFFGEGSRLTVL.

The chain joins TRBV20-1 to TRBJ2-3; D gene uncertain. Deletions cut 3 bases from V and 5 bases from J, with 18 bases between. The CDR3 loop spans 15 amino acids. From germline, CDR1 is DFQATT and CDR2 SNEGSKA (reference sequence). The CDR3 nucleotides are TGCAGTGCTAGTAGTGATCGGCGGTGGGTAGATACGCAGTATTTT. Protein: CSASSDRRWVDTQYF.

V and J are TRBV30 and TRBJ2-7; 8 bases fit TRBD1. Per the germline V gene, CDR1 is GTSNPN and CDR2 is SVGIG (reference sequence). The CDR3 is made up of 15 amino acids. J gave up 3 bases and V 0 bases, and 7 bases lay outside the gene matches. CDR3 bases: TGTGCCTGGAGTGTTGGGAAACAGGGGGGCTACGAGCAGTACTTC. It is translated as CAWSVGKQGGYEQYF.

This clone was seen a handful of times. The gene calls are TRBV7-8 and TRBJ1-6, with D possibly TRBD1 on 6 matching bases. There are 18 residues in the CDR3. CDR1 SGHVS and CDR2 FQNEAQ come from the germline V gene. The germline V and J ends were trimmed by 1 base and 0 bases, with 13 bases remaining between them. The CDR3 DNA reads as TGTGCCAGCAGCTTAGAGGGGGGGTCCAGCTCCTATAATTCACCCCTCCACTTT. It specifies CASSLEGGSSSYNSPLHF.

The rearrangement links TRBV15 to TRBJ2-3, with a tentative D call TRBD1 (7 bases). Trimming stripped 3 bases from V and 3 bases from J, with 13 bases between. CDR1 and CDR2 (germline): LNHNV, YYDKDF (reference sequence). This CDR3 contains 15 residues. In nucleotides, the CDR3 is TGTGCCACCAGCAGGGAGGGGACAGTAACAGATACGCAGTATTTT. It is translated as CATSREGTVTDTQYF.

This clone was seen only once. This sequence joins TRBV11-3 and TRBJ2-7; 8 bases align to TRBD2. CDR1 and CDR2 (germline): SGHNT, YENEEA. The CDR3 has 16 residues. Germline trimming cut 5 bases from V and 0 bases from J; bases unmatched to any gene: 9. DNA for the CDR3: TGTGCCAGCAGCCGTAACGGGAGGGACGTCTCCTACGAGCAGTACGTC. Protein: CASSRNGRDVSYEQYV.

This clone was counted a single time. The rearrangement uses TRBV19 and TRBJ2-1; 9 bases agree with TRBD1. The length of the CDR3 is 16 residues. Germline V gene sequence: CDR1 LNHDA, CDR2 SQIVND (reference sequence). After removal of 5 bases from V and 3 bases from J, the junction contained 8 bases not matched to a gene. The CDR3 DNA reads as TGTGCCAGTAGTTTTCTTCCGGGACAGGGCTACAATGAGCAGTTCTTC. Its protein is CASSFLPGQGYNEQFF.

The chain employs TRBV11-2 and TRBJ2-1, with D unclear. This CDR3 is built from 12 residues. CDR1 and CDR2 (germline): SGHAT, FQNNGV. V was cut by 5 bases and J by 9 bases, with 11 bases left in between. The CDR3 nucleotides read TGTGCCAGCAGCCTCGATTACGGTGAGCAGTTCTTC. This sequence encodes CASSLDYGEQFF. The variable domain in full, with the rest retrieved from reference TRBV11-2 and TRBJ2-1, is EAGVAQSPRYKIIEKRQSVAFWCNPISGHATLYWYQQILGQGPKLLIQFQNNGVVDDSQLPKDRFSAERLKGVDSTLKIQPAKLEDSAVYLCASSLDYGEQFFGPGTRLTVL.

V is TRBV5-6 and J is TRBJ1-2; possible D gene TRBD1, 5 bases. Germline V gene data show CDR1 as SGHDT and CDR2 as YYEEEE. The CDR3 runs 16 residues. The V end was cut by 2 bases, the J end by 1 base, with 15 bases between. CDR3 loop: CASSFQGSPLNYGYTF. The CDR3 region has the DNA TGTGCCAGCAGCTTCCAGGGCTCACCCCTTAACTATGGCTACACCTTC.

This chain joins TRBV15 and TRBJ2-1; D is perhaps TRBD1 (5 bases). The CDR3 is 16 amino acids. The V gene's germline CDR1 is LNHNV and CDR2 YYDKDF (reference sequence). The V gene lost 5 bases and the J gene lost 9 bases, with 23 bases spanning the gap. The CDR3 protein is CATSSALGGPTGEQFF. Here the CDR3 DNA reads TGTGCCACCAGCTCTGCCCTCGGCGGCCCTACAGGTGAGCAGTTCTTC.

The V call is TRBV19, the J call TRBJ2-1; possible D gene TRBD2, 5 bases. CDR1 and CDR2 (germline): LNHDA, SQIVND (reference sequence). V shed 2 bases and J shed 7 bases, with 21 bases lying between them. The CDR3 has 17 amino acids. CDR3: CASSIPETRSGGNEQFF. In nucleotides, the CDR3 is TGTGCCAGTAGTATACCCGAAACTAGATCGGGCGGTAATGAGCAGTTCTTC. The complete variable domain, with remaining parts taken from reference TRBV19 and TRBJ2-1, reads DGGITQSPKYLFRKEGQNVTLSCEQNLNHDAMYWYRQDPGQGLRLIYYSQIVNDFQKGDIAEGYSVSREKKESFPLTVTSAQKNPTAFYLCASSIPETRSGGNEQFFGPGTRLTVL.

This sequence joins TRBV6-6 and TRBJ1-3; D gene uncertain. Germline V gene lookup returns CDR1 MNHNY and CDR2 SVGAGI (reference sequence). The CDR3 loop spans 12 amino acids. The V gene lost 5 bases and the J gene lost 3 bases, with 5 bases spanning the gap. CDR3 nucleotide sequence: TGTGCCAGCAGTACTCATGGAAACACCATATATTTT. This gives the protein CASSTHGNTIYF.

The chain has TRBV21-1 and TRBJ1-4; TRBD1 is the table's D call and was not checked against the DNA. TRBV21-1 counts as a pseudogene. The CDR3 length is 13 residues. Here the CDR3 DNA reads TGTGCCAGGTTGGACAGCCCTAATGAAAAACTGTTTTTT. Its translation: CARLDSPNEKLFF.

This chain uses TRBV27 with TRBJ2-7; 10 bases fit TRBD1. The CDR3 loop spans 15 amino acids. Losses at the gene ends were 7 bases for V and 3 bases for J; bases not matched to a gene: 9. Germline CDR1 reads MNHEY; CDR2 reads SMNVEV (reference sequence). CDR3 protein: CASNKPGQGFYEQYF. The CDR3, as DNA: TGTGCCAGCAACAAACCGGGACAGGGGTTCTACGAGCAGTACTTC.

This sequence joins TRBV6-5 and TRBJ1-6; 9 nucleotides agree with TRBD1. The junction had 6 bases not matched to a gene; V was cut back by 6 bases and J by 9 bases. CDR3 length: 14 residues. Germline lookup yields CDR1 MNHEY and CDR2 SVGAGI. As DNA, the CDR3 is TGTGCCAGCAGATCCGGGACAGGGCCTTCACCCCTCCACTTT. This gives the protein CASRSGTGPSPLHF.

CDR3 DNA: TGTGCCAGCAGCTTGGCAACAGGGGCCACAGATACGCAGTATTTT. It is translated as CASSLATGATDTQYF. The J gene is TRBJ2-3, the V gene TRBV5-4, with 7 bases fitting TRBD1. Germline lookup yields CDR1 SGHNT and CDR2 YYREEE (reference sequence). There are 15 residues in the CDR3. V shed 0 bases, J shed 2 bases, and the junction held 3 bases outside the gene matches.

This rearrangement joins TRBV19 to TRBJ1-6, with 7 positions matching TRBD1. This CDR3 comprises 13 residues. Germline V lookup: CDR1 LNHDA, CDR2 SQIVND (reference sequence). Trimming removed 9 bases from V and 7 bases from J; junction bases left unmatched: 6. This chain's CDR3 is CASRDSRNSPLHF. The DNA of the CDR3 is TGTGCCAGCCGGGACAGTCGGAATTCACCCCTCCACTTT.

The rearrangement links TRBV24-1 to TRBJ2-4; unclear D gene. Germline V CDR1 and CDR2: KGHDR, SFDVKD. V lost 1 base to trimming and J lost 9 bases, with 12 bases between them. The CDR3 sequence is 14 residues long. In nucleotides, the CDR3 is TGTGCCACCAGTGATTTAGGCCAGGCCGCCATTCAGTACTTC. Translating it yields CATSDLGQAAIQYF.

The chain carries TRBV6-6 and TRBJ1-2, with D unresolved. Trimming cost V 5 bases and J 3 bases, with 13 bases left between them. This CDR3 contains 14 residues. From germline, CDR1 is MNHNY and CDR2 SVGAGI (reference sequence). The DNA for the CDR3 is TGTGCCAGCAGTACCGGAGGGCAGGACTATGGCTACACCTTC. Its translation: CASSTGGQDYGYTF.

The gene calls are TRBV7-2 and TRBJ1-1; D is perhaps TRBD1 (5 bases). V lost 3 bases and J lost 7, with 12 bases in between. The CDR3 runs to 13 residues. Germline-derived CDR1 and CDR2 are SGHTA and FQGNSA. The CDR3 reads CASSLSGLREAFF. The DNA for the CDR3 is TGTGCCAGCAGCTTGTCGGGACTCCGTGAAGCTTTCTTT.

This clone was counted a single time. The chain joins TRBV28 to TRBJ2-3; 9 nucleotides line up with TRBD2. Germline loops: CDR1 MDHEN, CDR2 SYDVKM. This CDR3 comprises 15 residues. Germline trimming cut 8 bases from V and 0 bases from J; bases unmatched to any gene: 6. The CDR3 reads CASLNSGGSTDTQYF. CDR3 coding DNA: TGTGCCAGCCTTAATAGCGGGGGTAGCACAGATACGCAGTATTTT.

This clone was observed a single time. V is TRBV20-1 and J is TRBJ2-4; TRBD2 is a possible D gene (6 bases). Trimming removed 6 bases at V and 9 bases at J, with 12 bases between. This CDR3 contains 11 residues. CDR1 is DFQATT and CDR2 is SNEGSKA in the germline V gene (reference sequence). The CDR3 DNA follows: TGCAGTGCCTGGGGGGAGGCCATTCAGTACTTC. Translating it yields CSAWGEAIQYF.

The rearrangement links TRBV5-1 to TRBJ2-2; 10 bases are shared with TRBD1. Germline assignment: CDR1 SGHRS and CDR2 YFSETQ. The CDR3 runs to 19 residues. J gave up 7 bases and V 3 bases, and 18 bases lay outside the gene matches. For the CDR3, the DNA is TGCGCCAGCAGCTGGGACAGGGGAGCTGCAGGGGGAACAGTCGGGGAGCTGTTTTTT. Translated, it gives CASSWDRGAAGGTVGELFF.

The chain uses TRBV28 and TRBJ1-3; a possible D gene is TRBD1 (5 bases). Trimming stripped 8 bases from V and 4 bases from J, with 15 bases between. This CDR3 spans 14 amino acids. In germline, CDR1 is MDHEN, CDR2 SYDVKM. The CDR3 DNA is TGTGCCAGCCAAACCGGCCACAGGGGAAACACCATATATTTT. Protein sequence: CASQTGHRGNTIYF.

The J gene is TRBJ2-7, the V gene TRBV28; the match to TRBD1 covers 8 bases. The CDR3 totals 13 residues. The germline CDR1 and CDR2 sequences are MDHEN and SYDVKM. Trimming cost V 5 bases and J 12 bases; bases outside gene matches: 12. The CDR3 DNA follows: TGTGCCAGCAGTCGATCCGGGACAGGAAAGGGGTACTTC. It specifies CASSRSGTGKGYF.

With respect to this clone: Different DNA sequences within this sample yield the same CDR3. The rearrangement links TRBV3-1 (or the pseudogene TRBV3-2) to TRBJ1-2; D is perhaps TRBD1 (6 bases). The ends were cut back, 1 base at V and 7 bases at J, with 13 bases in the middle. Germline V CDR1 and CDR2: LGHDT, YNNKEL (reference sequence). This CDR3 has 14 residues. CDR3 sequence (DNA): TGTGCCAGCAGCCAAGGCGGGGGGCGGGGTGGCTACACCTTC. Its translation: CASSQGGGRGGYTF.

The chain joins TRBV19 to TRBJ1-1, with D perhaps matching TRBD1 (5 bases). The CDR3 covers 14 residues. Between the trimmed V and J ends, which lost 7 bases and 3 bases, there was a span of 15 bases. Germline CDR1 LNHDA, CDR2 SQIVND (reference sequence). The CDR3 loop reads CASIPAGVDTEAFF. In DNA form, the CDR3 reads TGTGCCAGTATCCCCGCGGGGGTGGACACTGAAGCTTTCTTT.

The CDR3 here is CASSLYGGREDGELFF. In DNA, the CDR3 is TGTGCCAGCAGTTTATACGGCGGGAGAGAGGACGGGGAGCTGTTTTTT. The chain joins TRBV28 to TRBJ2-2; TRBD2 agrees at 7 bases. This CDR3 region has 16 residues. Looked up from germline, CDR1 is MDHEN and CDR2 is SYDVKM. Unmatched junction bases numbered 9, after V lost 1 base and J lost 7 bases. Together with reference TRBV28 and TRBJ2-2, the CDR3 gives the full variable domain: DVKVTQSSRYLVKRTGEKVFLECVQDMDHENMFWYRQDPGLGLRLIYFSYDVKMKEKGDIPEGYSVSREKKERFSLILESASTNQTSMYLCASSLYGGREDGELFFGEGSRLTVL.

This clone has just a few counts. The chain carries TRBV5-6 and TRBJ2-7, with 12 bases fitting TRBD2. Looked up from germline, CDR1 is SGHDT and CDR2 is YYEEEE. Losses at the gene ends were 2 bases for V and 2 bases for J; bases not matched to a gene: 2. The CDR3 is 15 amino acids. As DNA, the CDR3 is TGTGCCAGCAGCTTTCTAGCGGGAGGGACCTACGAGCAGTACGTC. It specifies CASSFLAGGTYEQYV.